This passage covers 20 T cell receptor beta chains from one sample sequenced in a study of blood T cell repertoires in COVID-19. The protocol was immunoSEQ multiplex PCR, while the TCRdb copy is restricted to in-frame clones and leaves out a portion. Altogether hundreds of thousands of clones are present, about 82% being singletons, with the ten largest covering roughly 2%. Sample: PBMCs or T cells enriched from blood (not recorded which). Receptors originate from a woman between 45 and 65 years old who had recovered from COVID-19.

This rearrangement joins TRBV3-1 (or the pseudogene TRBV3-2) to TRBJ1-2, with 10 bases fitting TRBD1. V lost 2 bases, J lost 7 bases, and 1 base stayed unmatched. The CDR3 is 13 residues long. Germline V gene lookup returns CDR1 LGHDT and CDR2 YNNKEL (reference sequence). The CDR3 loop reads CASSQRDRGGYTF. Here the CDR3 DNA reads TGTGCCAGCAGCCAAAGGGACAGGGGTGGCTACACCTTC.

V and J are TRBV2 and TRBJ2-7; 13 bases match TRBD2. Losses at the gene ends were 6 bases for V and 2 bases for J; bases not matched to a gene: 7. Germline V gene sequence: CDR1 SNHLY, CDR2 FYNNEI. This CDR3 comprises 16 residues. This CDR3 is CASSPPTSGRAYEQYF. The CDR3 region has the DNA TGTGCCAGCAGCCCCCCTACTAGCGGGAGGGCCTACGAGCAGTACTTC.

This chain uses TRBV20-1 with TRBJ2-1, with no clear D. The germline V and J ends were trimmed by 3 bases and 15 bases, with 15 bases remaining between them. The germline gives CDR1 DFQATT, CDR2 SNEGSKA (reference sequence). The CDR3 contains 11 residues. CDR3 DNA: TGCAGTGCTAGTCTAATGAGCCGGTTGTTCTTC. Translating gives CSASLMSRLFF.

This clone was seen a handful of times. The V and J genes are TRBV28 and TRBJ2-7; no firm D call. Trimming cost V 8 bases and J 1 base, with 12 bases left between them. The CDR3 has 13 residues. Per germline, CDR1 MDHEN and CDR2 SYDVKM. The CDR3 sequence: CASVLGRSYEQYF. Written as DNA, the CDR3 is TGTGCCAGCGTGCTAGGCCGGTCCTACGAGCAGTACTTC.

The gene calls are TRBV7-9 and TRBJ2-2; tentatively, D is TRBD1 (6 bases). V shed 5 bases and J shed 7 bases, with 17 bases lying between them. Germline assignment: CDR1 SEHNR and CDR2 FQNEAQ (reference sequence). The CDR3 runs to 15 residues. DNA for the CDR3: TGTGCCAGCAGCACACGGGACAAATTAAGCGGGGAGCTGTTTTTT. Its translation is CASSTRDKLSGELFF.

DNA of the CDR3: TGTGCCAGCAGTCAAAGCCTAGCGGCGAATGAGCAGTTCTTC. Residues: CASSQSLAANEQFF. The rearrangement joins TRBV7-2 to TRBJ2-1; 7 positions agree with TRBD2. V shed 6 bases and J 7 bases; nucleotides not matched to a gene: 9. Germline V gene data show CDR1 as SGHTA and CDR2 as FQGNSA. The CDR3 covers 14 residues.

V gene TRBV7-8 combines with J gene TRBJ2-3, with 7 bases lining up with TRBD2. CDR1 and CDR2 (germline): SGHVS, FQNEAQ. The CDR3 sequence is 17 residues long. V lost 1 base, J lost 4 bases, and 11 bases stayed unmatched. CDR3 sequence (DNA): TGTGCCAGCAGCTTAGACTTATTACTAGCGCGCCCAGATACGCAGTATTTT. Amino acids: CASSLDLLLARPDTQYF. Filled out from reference TRBV7-8 and TRBJ2-3, the complete variable domain reads GAGVSQSPRYKVAKRGQDVALRCDPISGHVSLFWYQQALGQGPEFLTYFQNEAQLDKSGLPSDRFFAERPEGSVSTLKIQRTQQEDSAVYLCASSLDLLLARPDTQYFGPGTRLTVL.

V gene TRBV6-5 combines with J gene TRBJ2-7, with 10 nucleotides matching TRBD2. This CDR3 contains 15 residues. Germline loops: CDR1 MNHEY, CDR2 SVGAGI. V lost 2 bases to trimming and J lost 8 bases; unmatched junction nucleotides: 9. DNA for the CDR3: TGTGCCAGCAGTTACGCCAGCGGGGGGGACCGCAAGCAGTACTTC. It is translated as CASSYASGGDRKQYF.

The J gene is TRBJ1-2, the V gene TRBV20-1; the match to TRBD1 covers 8 bases. CDR3 length: 14 residues. With 3 bases clipped from V and 7 bases from J, the junction kept 10 bases outside the gene matches. From germline, CDR1 is DFQATT and CDR2 SNEGSKA (reference sequence). CDR3 sequence reads: CSASAGTGRPGYTF. DNA for the CDR3: TGCAGTGCTAGTGCCGGGACAGGTCGGCCTGGCTACACCTTC.

The chain has TRBV2 and TRBJ2-4; 15 bases fit TRBD2. The V and J ends lost 5 bases and 0 bases, in that order; junction bases with no gene match: 8. The CDR3 length is 19 residues. Germline V gives CDR1 SNHLY, CDR2 FYNNEI. The CDR3 spells CASSFGTSGGTIAKNIQYF. In DNA, the CDR3 is TGTGCCAGCAGTTTTGGGACTAGCGGGGGGACGATAGCCAAAAACATTCAGTACTTC.

The rearrangement links TRBV7-9 to TRBJ2-1; weak D call: TRBD2 (5 bases). Looked up from germline, CDR1 is SEHNR and CDR2 is FQNEAQ (reference sequence). This CDR3 contains 13 residues. The V gene lost 8 bases and the J gene lost 2 bases, with 10 bases spanning the gap. The CDR3 loop is CASATSPYNEQFF. The CDR3 nucleotides read TGTGCCAGCGCAACTAGTCCCTACAATGAGCAGTTCTTC.

The V and J genes are TRBV29-1 and TRBJ2-1, with 10 bases matching TRBD1. This CDR3 has 13 amino acids. V was clipped by 4 bases and J by 5 bases; unmatched bases: 2. Germline CDR1 SQVTM, CDR2 ANQGSEA. CDR3 sequence reads: CSVGDRGNNEQFF. CDR3 bases: TGCAGCGTTGGGGACAGGGGAAACAATGAGCAGTTCTTC.

The chain joins TRBV7-2 to TRBJ1-2; D not certain. CDR3 length equals 13 residues. Trimming shortened V by 5 bases and J by 6 bases, and 13 bases separated the two germline ends. The germline CDR1 and CDR2 sequences are SGHTA and FQGNSA. CDR3: CASSPQYGDGYTF. The CDR3 DNA reads TGTGCCAGCAGCCCCCAGTACGGGGATGGCTACACCTTC.

As to this clone: At the DNA level, this CDR3 is encoded by other sequences in the same sample as well. V usage is TRBV28 and J usage is TRBJ1-2, with D possibly TRBD1 on 6 matching bases. Per the germline V gene, CDR1 is MDHEN and CDR2 is SYDVKM. CDR3 length: 14 residues. Between the trimmed V and J ends, which lost 4 bases and 2 bases, there was a span of 11 bases. CDR3 protein: CASSSGVGNYGYTF. In DNA, the CDR3 is TGTGCCAGCAGTTCAGGGGTTGGGAACTATGGCTACACCTTC.

Regarding this clone: This same CDR3 is encoded by further DNA sequences in the sample. V usage is TRBV18 and J usage is TRBJ1-2, with D perhaps matching TRBD1 (6 bases). The V and J ends lost 4 bases and 8 bases respectively, with 11 bases between them. This CDR3 has 12 residues. The germline gives CDR1 KGHSH, CDR2 LQKENI. CDR3 sequence reads: CASSLQGNGYTF. In nucleotides, the CDR3 is TGTGCCAGCTCACTACAGGGAAACGGCTACACCTTC.

The chain recombines TRBV11-2 with TRBJ2-3; 8 bases are shared with TRBD2. CDR1 is SGHAT and CDR2 is FQNNGV in the germline V gene. This CDR3 region has 16 residues. V lost 1 base and J lost 9; bases outside the gene matches: 12. The CDR3 DNA follows: TGTGCCAGCAGCTTAGTTGACAGCGGGGGCGGTAGAACGCAGTATTTT. It specifies CASSLVDSGGGRTQYF.

The chain has TRBV4-3 and TRBJ2-2; 7 bases are a match to TRBD2. With 4 bases clipped from V and 4 bases from J, the junction kept 6 bases outside the gene matches. The CDR3 extends over 15 amino acids. The germline V gene encodes CDR1 LGHNA and CDR2 YSLEER. The CDR3: CASSRGGAGTGELFF. The CDR3 coding sequence is TGCGCCAGCAGCCGCGGGGGAGCGGGCACCGGGGAGCTGTTTTTT.

The chain recombines TRBV7-3 with TRBJ2-7; TRBD1 matches at 10 bases. The CDR3 is made up of 16 amino acids. The V gene's germline CDR1 is SGHTA and CDR2 FQGTGA. V shed 1 base, J shed 3 bases, and the junction held 6 bases outside the gene matches. CDR3 in DNA: TGTGCCAGCAGCTTAAATCTGGGACAGGGGATCTACGAGCAGTACTTC. Its protein product is CASSLNLGQGIYEQYF.

J is TRBJ1-2 and V is TRBV6-5; D not resolved. V shed 6 bases and J shed 4 bases, with 15 bases lying between them. The CDR3 runs to 14 residues. Per germline, CDR1 MNHEY and CDR2 SVGAGI. The CDR3 DNA reads as TGTGCCAGCAGCTCGGCGGGAGTTGGCTATGGCTACACCTTC. Its translation is CASSSAGVGYGYTF.

The rearrangement links TRBV18 to TRBJ1-6; D perhaps matches TRBD1 (6 bases). The CDR3 is 12 amino acids. Deletions cut 2 bases from V and 14 bases from J, with 10 bases between. The V gene's germline CDR1 is KGHSH and CDR2 LQKENI. The CDR3: CASSPKGEALHF. CDR3 nucleotides: TGTGCCAGCTCACCAAAGGGGGAAGCCCTCCACTTT.